This note documents a single TCR beta chain sequence. The antigen remains unidentified. Germline V gives CDR1 SGHVS, CDR2 FNYEAQ. CDR3 length: 19 amino acids. V lost 5 bases and J lost 3; bases outside the gene matches: 14. These data belong to a study of T cell repertoires in cytomegalovirus infection. Study in general: Public TCR beta signature analysis indicated the presence of both CMV infection and matching HLA type.

Study observations and caveats: Summed frequency of shared TCR beta families picked out CMV carriers who also had the relevant HLA.

From the reads, TCRdb called clonotypes with MiXCR, one entry per CDR3 protein. The sample lists 250,000 to 300,000 distinct CDR3 sequences; around 20% were seen once. The receptor was derived from a human donor in good health (CMV status not recorded). Some clones in this sample may be carry-over from other donors' samples. The source was cultured PBMCs, collected from culture after CMV antigen stimulation. This sequence joins TRBV7-6 and TRBJ2-3, with 13 bases matching TRBD2. CDR3 region: CASSLLPGLAGLSTDTQYF. As DNA, the CDR3 is TGTGCCAGCAGCCTCCTACCGGGACTAGCGGGATTAAGTACAGATACGCAGTATTTT.